The T cell receptor (beta chain) under discussion was sequenced for a study of identical twins. V lost 4 bases to trimming and J lost 6 bases, with 19 bases between them. This CDR3 is 15 amino acids long. Germline V gene sequence: CDR1 SGHNT, CDR2 YYREEE (reference sequence). Only healthy Caucasians were enrolled as donors. TCRdb reprocessed the 5' RACE reads via MiXCR and lists one record per CDR3 protein. The table records approximately 600,000 distinct CDR3 sequences, just over 7% of them present only once. The data also belong to a second study, concerning yellow fever vaccine responses in identical twins. That paper notes: A vaccine T cell response that seemed partly convergent and partly personalized was reported in twins.

Sequences were obtained from PBMCs. The rearrangement links TRBV5-4 to TRBJ1-1, with TRBD1 as a possible D gene (5 bases). The source of this sequence is a woman between 18 and 30 years old in good health. CDR3 nucleotide sequence: TGTGCCAGCAGCCCACAGGACCATCCCGTGGCTGAAGCTTTCTTT. This gives the protein CASSPQDHPVAEAFF.